This TCR beta chain came from a study of T cell responses to AZD1222 COVID-19 vaccine. General study results and limits: Among the donors, most were white British and more were female, and clonal diversity was possibly underestimated. Repertoires were obtained solely post-peak T cell response. Two AZD1222 administrations were followed by greater Spike-specific TCR breadth and depth. Baseline serology detected seropositivity in only a handful of AZD1222 recipients.

TCRdb's copy holds only in-frame clones and misses some; the assay was immunoSEQ multiplex PCR. This table has roughly 140,000 clones, around 89% appearing once. On this clone itself: The antigen is undetermined.

CDR3 length: 15 amino acids. Trimming cost V 4 bases and J 4 bases; bases outside gene matches: 10. Germline V CDR1 and CDR2: SGDLS, YYNGEE. This receptor was identified in an adult in good health. The chain recombines TRBV9 with TRBJ1-2; TRBD1 matches 7 bases. The sample consisted of peripheral blood, taken on day 0 of AZD1222 vaccination. The CDR3 DNA is TGTGCCAGCAGCCTCCGGGACAGAGTGGGCTATGGCTACACCTTC. It encodes CASSLRDRVGYGYTF.